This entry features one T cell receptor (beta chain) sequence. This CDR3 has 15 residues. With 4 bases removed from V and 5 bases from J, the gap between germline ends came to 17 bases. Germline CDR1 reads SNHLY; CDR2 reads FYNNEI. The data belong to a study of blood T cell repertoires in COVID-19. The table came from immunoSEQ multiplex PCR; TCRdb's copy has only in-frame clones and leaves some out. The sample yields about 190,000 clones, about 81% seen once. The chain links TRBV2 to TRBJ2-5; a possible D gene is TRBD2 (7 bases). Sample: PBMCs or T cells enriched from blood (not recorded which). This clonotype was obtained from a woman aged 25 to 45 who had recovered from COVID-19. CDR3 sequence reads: CASSVGGQFGETQYF. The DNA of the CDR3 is TGTGCCAGCAGTGTCGGGGGGCAGTTCGGGGAGACCCAGTACTTC. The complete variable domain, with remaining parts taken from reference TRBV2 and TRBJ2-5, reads EPEVTQTPSHQVTQMGQEVILRCVPISNHLYFYWYRQILGQKVEFLVSFYNNEISEKSEIFDDQFSVERPDGSNFTLKIRSTKLEDSAMYFCASSVGGQFGETQYFGPGTRLLVL.